This T cell receptor (beta chain) came from a study of shared clonotypes between healthy human individuals. Study findings and constraints: Shared across four donors were 5% to 6% of the naive CD4 clonotypes.

This clone appeared a single time. As yet, its antigen is unknown. Germline V gene sequence: CDR1 SGHVS, CDR2 FNYEAQ. V lost 1 base and J 8 bases, leaving 8 bases between the germline ends. CDR3 length: 12 residues. Only in-frame clones appear in the TCRdb table, and some are missing; sequencing was by immunoSEQ multiplex PCR. The sample shows roughly 1,800,000 clones, about 95% of them seen only once. The naive CD8 subset, CD45RO-negative cells positively selected for CCR7, excluded terminally differentiated effector memory CD45RA+ cells. The receptor's source is a man younger than 35 in good health. The chain uses TRBV7-6 and TRBJ1-2; D gene unclear. Sample: naive CD8+ T cells sorted from blood. In nucleotides, the CDR3 is TGTGCCAGCAGCTTAGGTGGGGAGGGCTACACCTTC. Its protein product is CASSLGGEGYTF. The full variable domain, completed using reference TRBV7-6 and TRBJ1-2, is GAGVSQSPRYKVTKRGQDVALRCDPISGHVSLYWYRQALGQGPEFLTYFNYEAQQDKSGLPNDRFSAERPEGSISTLTIQRTEQRDSAMYRCASSLGGEGYTFGSGTRLTVV.